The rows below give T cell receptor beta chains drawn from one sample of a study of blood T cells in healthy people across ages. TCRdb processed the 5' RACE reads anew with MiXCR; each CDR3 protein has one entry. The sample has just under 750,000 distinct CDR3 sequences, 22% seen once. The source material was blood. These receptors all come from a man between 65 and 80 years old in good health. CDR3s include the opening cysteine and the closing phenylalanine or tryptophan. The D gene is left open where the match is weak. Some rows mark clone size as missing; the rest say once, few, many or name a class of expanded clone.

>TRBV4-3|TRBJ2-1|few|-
TGCGCCAGCAGCCAAGACCCCACCTGGGGAAATGAGCAGTTCTTC
CASSQDPTWGNEQFF
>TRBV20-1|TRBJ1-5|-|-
TGCAGTGCTAGAGATAGTCTGGGCAATCAGCCCCAGCATTTT
CSARDSLGNQPQHF
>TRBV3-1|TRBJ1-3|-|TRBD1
TGTGCCAGCAGCCACCCCGGACAGGGAACTGGAAACACCATATATTTT
CASSHPGQGTGNTIYF
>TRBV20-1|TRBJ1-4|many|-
TGCAGTGCTAGAGTGGGACTCGGTCGTGGAAAACTGTTTTTT
CSARVGLGRGKLFF
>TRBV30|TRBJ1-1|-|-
TGTGCCTGGAGTACTTTTCGGACTGAAGCTTTCTTT
CAWSTFRTEAFF
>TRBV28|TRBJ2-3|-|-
TGTGCCAGCAGTGGACGGCTTCCAGATACGCAGTATTTT
CASSGRLPDTQYF
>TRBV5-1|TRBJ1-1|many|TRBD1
TGCGCCAGCAGCGGGACAGGGAGGTCTGAAGCTTTCTTT
CASSGTGRSEAFF
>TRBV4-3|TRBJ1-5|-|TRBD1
TGCGCCAGCGCTACAGGGGCCAATCAGCCCCAGCATTTT
CASATGANQPQHF
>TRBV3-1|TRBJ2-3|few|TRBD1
TGTGCCAGCAGCCCTCCGATAGGGGGCTTTACAGATACGCGGTATTTT
CASSPPIGGFTDTRYF
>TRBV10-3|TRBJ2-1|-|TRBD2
TGTGCCATCAGTGGAACTAGCGGGAGTGGGAATGAGCAGTTCTTC
CAISGTSGSGNEQFF
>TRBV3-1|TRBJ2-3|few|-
TGTGCCAGCAGCCAAGGAGTGGGGGCTAGCACAGATACGCAGTATTTT
CASSQGVGASTDTQYF
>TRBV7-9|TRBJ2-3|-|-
TGTGCCAGCAGAGACAGCGGTGCCAGCACAGATACGCAGTATTTT
CASRDSGASTDTQYF
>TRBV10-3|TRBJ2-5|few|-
TGTGCCATCAGTGAGGGGGCTAGCGACCAAGAGACCCAGTACTTC
CAISEGASDQETQYF
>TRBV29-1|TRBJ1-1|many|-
TGCAGCGTTGGGGGTGCAGACTTTAACACTGAAGCTTTCTTT
CSVGGADFNTEAFF
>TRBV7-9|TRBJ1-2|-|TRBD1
TGTGCCAGCAATCGGGACAGGGGAAATGGCTACACCTTC
CASNRDRGNGYTF
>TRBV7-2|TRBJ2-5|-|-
TGTGCCAGCAGCTTAGTATGGCTAGCCGCAGAGACCCAGTACTTC
CASSLVWLAAETQYF
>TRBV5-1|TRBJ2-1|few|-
TGCGTCAGCAGCGTGGGACAAAACAATGAGCAGTTCTTC
CVSSVGQNNEQFF
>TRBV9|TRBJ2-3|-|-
TGTGCCAGCAGCGTAGTAGGAGATAGCACAGATACGCAGTATTTT
CASSVVGDSTDTQYF
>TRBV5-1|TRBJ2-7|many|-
TGCGCCAGCAGAGACGAACGAGGGTACTCCTACGAGCAGTACTTC
CASRDERGYSYEQYF
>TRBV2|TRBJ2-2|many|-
TGTGCCAGCAGTGAACTTTCGAACACCGGGGAGCTGTTTTTT
CASSELSNTGELFF
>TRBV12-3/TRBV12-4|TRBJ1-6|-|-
TGTGCCAGCAGTTTAGACGGGTTTGATAATTCACCCCTCCACTTT
CASSLDGFDNSPLHF
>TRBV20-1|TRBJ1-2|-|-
TGCAGTCCGCCTGTCTGGCAGGGTGCCGGCTACACCTTC
CSPPVWQGAGYTF
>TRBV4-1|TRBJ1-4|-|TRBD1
TGCGCCAGCAGCCAAGATCCCCAGGGGGCTTGGGAAAAACTGTTTTTT
CASSQDPQGAWEKLFF
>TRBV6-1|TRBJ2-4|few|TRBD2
TGTGCCAGCAGTGAAATGGCTAGCGGGGTCGCTAAGAACATTCAGTACTTC
CASSEMASGVAKNIQYF
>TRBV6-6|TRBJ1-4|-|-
TGTGCCAGCAGTTACTCTCGGGAGCGGCTGTTTTTT
CASSYSRERLFF
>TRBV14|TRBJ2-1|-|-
TGTGCCAGCAGCCAAGGAAGCATGAGGTTCGATGAGCAGTTCTTC
CASSQGSMRFDEQFF
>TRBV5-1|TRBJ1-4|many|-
TGCGCCAGCAGCGGGGAGGCTTATGAAAAACTGTTTTTT
CASSGEAYEKLFF
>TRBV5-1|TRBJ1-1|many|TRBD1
TGCGCCAGCAGCATAGGACAGGGGACTGAAGCTTTCTTT
CASSIGQGTEAFF
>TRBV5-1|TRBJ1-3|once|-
TGCGCCAGCAGCTTGTCCGGGGTCAACTCTGGAAACACCATATATTTT
CASSLSGVNSGNTIYF
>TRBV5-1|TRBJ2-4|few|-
TGCGCCAGCAGCCCGGAATGGGCAAACATTCAGTACTTC
CASSPEWANIQYF
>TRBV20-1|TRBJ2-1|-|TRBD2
TGCAGTGCTAGCAAGGGCGGACGGGGGGGCCTCTACAATGAGCAGTTCTTC
CSASKGGRGGLYNEQFF